The rows below give T cell receptor beta chains drawn from one sample of a study of human T cells and chemical hapten exposure. TCRdb itself ran the RACE reads through MiXCR, one entry per CDR3 protein. The sample includes around 40,000 distinct CDR3 sequences, roughly an eighth of them seen just once. The sample in question was whole blood, obtained in connection with sensitization to the hapten diphenylcyclopropenone (DPC). The receptors here all came from a woman between 35 and 50 years old with alopecia areata. Some clones in this sample may be carry-over from other donors' samples. Both conserved end residues are part of each CDR3.

v_gene	j_gene	CDR3aa
TRBV6-1	TRBJ2-1	CASRVGLAGYNEQFF
TRBV5-1	TRBJ2-2	CASSFQSFGELFF
TRBV10-3	TRBJ1-5	CAISEGTSNQPQHF
TRBV4-1	TRBJ2-1	CASSSRSGAEQFF
TRBV7-9	TRBJ2-3	CASSLRPLRSGTDTQYF
TRBV9	TRBJ2-5	CASSVDQGWETQYF
TRBV2	TRBJ2-3	CASSEALPGEGTDTQYF
TRBV7-2	TRBJ2-4	CASSMGQGQYF
TRBV28	TRBJ2-7	CASSTHRDRVSYEQYF
TRBV7-6	TRBJ2-7	CASSARGLADSYEQYF
TRBV7-2	TRBJ2-2	CASSLGLAHGELFF
TRBV9	TRBJ2-7	CASSVAGQPGEQYF
TRBV20-1	TRBJ1-5	CSARDRKASANQPQHF
TRBV3-1	TRBJ2-7	CASSQVKTAEQYF
TRBV7-3	TRBJ2-6	CASSAQGASGANVLTF
TRBV28	TRBJ2-7	CASTDRYEQYF
TRBV6-6	TRBJ2-5	CASSYSEQRGETQYF
TRBV29-1	TRBJ1-4	CSASDSATNEKLFF
TRBV10-3	TRBJ1-5	CAIRDSPGNQPQHF
TRBV5-1	TRBJ2-5	CASSSSQETQYF
TRBV28	TRBJ2-1	CASSLEGRNEQFF